Below, 30 T cell receptor beta chains from the same sample are listed, as sequenced in a study of blood T cell repertoires in COVID-19. The table came from immunoSEQ multiplex PCR; TCRdb's copy has only in-frame clones and leaves some out. The data show about 430,000 clones, roughly 88% seen once. The source material was PBMCs or T cells enriched from blood (not recorded which). The receptors derive from a woman aged 18-30 years who had been exposed to COVID-19.

V and J are TRBV24-1 and TRBJ1-2, with a weak D call TRBD1 (5 bases). The V and J ends lost 4 bases and 6 bases respectively, with 11 bases between them. CDR1 is KGHDR and CDR2 is SFDVKD in the germline V gene. This CDR3 spans 13 amino acids. The CDR3 loop reads CATSDFDSHGYTF. The CDR3 coding sequence is TGTGCCACCAGTGACTTCGACAGCCATGGCTACACCTTC.

The gene calls are TRBV28 and TRBJ1-6; D is possibly TRBD1 (5 bases). V lost 4 bases, J lost 5 bases, and 12 bases lay in between. From germline, CDR1 is MDHEN and CDR2 SYDVKM. There are 15 residues in the CDR3. The CDR3 here is CASSSVGGDNSPLHF. The CDR3 DNA reads TGTGCCAGCAGTTCCGTGGGGGGAGATAATTCACCCCTCCACTTT. Complete variable domain (other parts from reference TRBV28 and TRBJ1-6): DVKVTQSSRYLVKRTGEKVFLECVQDMDHENMFWYRQDPGLGLRLIYFSYDVKMKEKGDIPEGYSVSREKKERFSLILESASTNQTSMYLCASSSVGGDNSPLHFGNGTRLTVT.

The chain carries TRBV9 and TRBJ2-1; 10 positions match TRBD1. This CDR3 spans 16 amino acids. V shed 0 bases and J 9 bases; nucleotides not matched to a gene: 9. Germline CDR1 SGDLS, CDR2 YYNGEE. CDR3 loop: CASSVAGTGAMGEQFF. As DNA, the CDR3 is TGTGCCAGCAGCGTAGCGGGGACAGGGGCAATGGGTGAGCAGTTCTTC.

The chain links TRBV5-6 to TRBJ2-7, with 10 bases fitting TRBD1. The CDR3 has 15 amino acids. The germline gives CDR1 SGHDT, CDR2 YYEEEE. V shed 1 base and J 2 bases; nucleotides not matched to a gene: 3. In DNA form, the CDR3 reads TGTGCCAGCAGCTTGCGAGACAGGGGGCCCTACGAGCAGTACTTC. Its protein product is CASSLRDRGPYEQYF.

In its sample, this clone was seen a few times. The genes are TRBV4-3 and TRBJ1-5; 10 bases line up with TRBD1. Trimming cost V 0 bases and J 7 bases; bases outside gene matches: 12. The CDR3 spans 18 residues. Looked up from germline, CDR1 is LGHNA and CDR2 is YSLEER. CDR3 protein: CASSQETLTGGASQPQHF. The CDR3, as DNA: TGCGCCAGCAGCCAAGAAACATTGACAGGGGGCGCGTCCCAGCCCCAGCATTTT.

This rearrangement joins TRBV3-1 (or the pseudogene TRBV3-2) to TRBJ2-3; 11 bases are shared with TRBD2. The CDR3 covers 16 residues. CDR1 and CDR2 from the germline V gene are LGHDT and YNNKEL (reference sequence). After removal of 1 base from V and 2 bases from J, the junction contained 2 bases not matched to a gene. The CDR3 DNA reads as TGTGCCAGCAGCCAAGGACTAGCGGGAACCACAGATACGCAGTATTTT. Translated: CASSQGLAGTTDTQYF.

The chain has TRBV7-2 and TRBJ2-3; TRBD1 matches at 9 bases. V gave up 3 bases and J gave up 4 bases; unmatched junction bases: 5. The CDR3 is made up of 15 amino acids. Germline values: CDR1 SGHTA, CDR2 FQGNSA. The CDR3 sequence: CASSFDRGASDTQYF. The CDR3 DNA reads TGTGCCAGCAGCTTTGACAGGGGGGCCTCAGATACGCAGTATTTT.

The V gene is TRBV18, the J gene TRBJ1-2; the D is unclear. Germline values: CDR1 KGHSH, CDR2 LQKENI. V was pared by 3 bases and J by 8 bases, with 10 bases between. The CDR3 contains 12 residues. CDR3 residues: CASSPDLTGYTF. CDR3 nucleotide sequence: TGTGCCAGCTCACCGGACTTAACGGGCTACACCTTC.

This clone turned up a few times. Distinct nucleotide sequences in the sample also encode this CDR3. The chain is built from TRBV18 and TRBJ1-1; D not certain. Germline values: CDR1 KGHSH, CDR2 LQKENI. The CDR3 extends over 14 amino acids. The V end was cut by 3 bases, the J end by 1 base, with 9 bases between. As DNA, the CDR3 is TGTGCCAGCTCACCGAGCGGCGGGAACACTGAAGCTTTCTTT. Amino acid sequence: CASSPSGGNTEAFF.

The rearrangement links TRBV5-4 to TRBJ2-4, with D perhaps matching TRBD1 (6 bases). Trimming stripped 4 bases from V and 3 bases from J, with 14 bases between. Germline V lookup: CDR1 SGHNT, CDR2 YYREEE (reference sequence). The CDR3 runs 15 residues. The CDR3 loop reads CASSQWGPGKNIQYF. CDR3 in DNA: TGTGCCAGCAGCCAATGGGGGCCGGGCAAAAACATTCAGTACTTC. Full variable domain (missing parts from reference TRBV5-4 and TRBJ2-4): ETGVTQSPTHLIKTRGQQVTLRCSSQSGHNTVSWYQQALGQGPQFIFQYYREEENGRGNFPPRFSGLQFPNYSSELNVNALELDDSALYLCASSQWGPGKNIQYFGAGTRLSVL.

This clone appeared once. This chain links TRBV29-1 with TRBJ2-1; a weak D match, TRBD2 (6 bases). Trimming took 4 bases from V and 8 from J, leaving 33 bases between them. This CDR3 spans 19 amino acids. Germline values: CDR1 SQVTM, CDR2 ANQGSEA. The CDR3 bases are TGCAGCGTTGGGGATCGGGCTCGAGGAGGGGATTATGGGCGCTATGAGCAGTTCTTC. Translation: CSVGDRARGGDYGRYEQFF.

The chain couples TRBV28 to TRBJ1-4; 8 nucleotides agree with TRBD1. The germline gives CDR1 MDHEN, CDR2 SYDVKM. The CDR3 runs 15 residues. Germline trimming cut 6 bases from V and 7 bases from J; bases unmatched to any gene: 10. CDR3 sequence (DNA): TGTGCCAGCAGCGACACCGGACAGGGTGGTGAAAAACTGTTTTTT. The encoded protein is CASSDTGQGGEKLFF.

This rearrangement joins TRBV10-1 to TRBJ1-6, with TRBD1 matching 7 bases. V was clipped by 4 bases and J by 9 bases; unmatched bases: 6. Germline CDR1 reads WNHNN; CDR2 reads SYGVQD (reference sequence). CDR3 size: 14 residues. In nucleotides, the CDR3 is TGCGCCAGCAGTGGTGGGGACAGTGGTTCACCCCTCCACTTT. Its translation is CASSGGDSGSPLHF.

The genes are TRBV25-1 and TRBJ1-6; D is ambiguous. Germline V gene lookup returns CDR1 MGHDK and CDR2 SYGVNS. V lost 6 bases and J lost 9, with 12 bases in between. This CDR3 comprises 13 residues. CDR3 protein: CASRRIVGSPLHF. The CDR3 region has the DNA TGTGCCAGCAGGAGGATAGTGGGTTCACCCCTCCACTTT.

The J gene is TRBJ1-2, the V gene TRBV12-3 or TRBV12-4, with TRBD1 matching over 8 bases. This CDR3 contains 13 residues. The V gene end was trimmed by 6 bases and the J gene end by 8 bases; junction bases not matched to a gene: 8. The chain's CDR3 is CASSRRTGTGYTF. CDR3 bases: TGTGCCAGCAGCCGAAGGACAGGGACAGGCTACACCTTC.

The count of this clone is one. The chain is built from TRBV3-1 (or the pseudogene TRBV3-2) and TRBJ1-3; TRBD1 matches 7 bases. Germline assignment: CDR1 LGHDT and CDR2 YNNKEL (reference sequence). Trimming removed 4 bases from V and 0 bases from J; junction bases left unmatched: 6. The CDR3 contains 16 residues. The CDR3 region is CASSPMRQGSGNTIYF. The CDR3 DNA follows: TGTGCCAGCAGCCCAATGCGACAGGGCTCTGGAAACACCATATATTTT.

The chain combines TRBV11-3 with TRBJ2-1; 9 positions agree with TRBD2. The germline CDR1 and CDR2 sequences are SGHNT and YENEEA. V lost 3 bases and J lost 10; bases outside the gene matches: 7. There are 14 residues in the CDR3. DNA for the CDR3: TGTGCCAGCAGCTTTTGGGCTAGCGGGACCGAGCAGTTCTTC. This gives the protein CASSFWASGTEQFF.

The genes are TRBV5-1 and TRBJ1-2; the D is unclear. Trimming pared 0 bases from V and 0 bases from J, leaving 6 bases between. The CDR3 runs to 14 residues. Germline values: CDR1 SGHRS, CDR2 YFSETQ. The CDR3 is CASSLDLTNYGYTF. DNA for the CDR3: TGCGCCAGCAGCTTGGACTTAACTAACTATGGCTACACCTTC.

The V and J genes are TRBV29-1 and TRBJ2-1, with 7 nucleotides matching TRBD2. Germline lookup yields CDR1 SQVTM and CDR2 ANQGSEA. V lost 4 bases and J lost 7; bases outside the gene matches: 10. There are 14 residues in the CDR3. The CDR3 nucleotides are TGCAGCGTTGCCCTTATGGGAGGGTATAATGAGCAGTTCTTC. Amino acids: CSVALMGGYNEQFF.

This chain joins TRBV9 and TRBJ1-1; D unclear. Trimming shortened V by 2 bases and J by 4 bases, and 9 bases separated the two germline ends. The CDR3 is 13 amino acids. CDR1 and CDR2 from the germline V gene are SGDLS and YYNGEE. The CDR3 loop is CASSVRFGTEAFF. The CDR3 nucleotides read TGTGCCAGCAGCGTCCGGTTTGGCACTGAAGCTTTCTTT.

J is TRBJ2-7 and V is TRBV9; D perhaps matches TRBD1 (5 bases). Germline-derived CDR1 and CDR2 are SGDLS and YYNGEE. The length of the CDR3 is 16 residues. V lost 3 bases and J 2 bases, leaving 18 bases between the germline ends. The CDR3 reads CASSAREQHLPYEQYF. The CDR3 DNA sequence: TGTGCCAGCAGCGCCAGGGAACAACATTTACCCTACGAGCAGTACTTC.

This chain uses TRBV28 with TRBJ1-5, with 10 nucleotides matching TRBD1. Germline CDR1 is MDHEN and CDR2 is SYDVKM. Trimming took 3 bases from V and 7 from J; bases not matched to a gene: 6. The length of the CDR3 is 15 residues. The CDR3 region is CASSFRDRGIQPQHF. CDR3 nucleotide sequence: TGTGCCAGCAGTTTCCGGGACAGGGGTATACAGCCCCAGCATTTT.

The chain combines TRBV19 with TRBJ2-1; D might be TRBD2 (6 bases). Looked up from germline, CDR1 is LNHDA and CDR2 is SQIVND (reference sequence). The CDR3 length is 15 residues. V was clipped by 4 bases and J by 1 base, with 11 bases between them. The DNA of the CDR3 is TGTGCCAGTAGTAGCGGGACGGGGTCCTACAATGAGCAGTTCTTC. Translated, it gives CASSSGTGSYNEQFF.

CDR3 DNA: TGTGCCAGCAGCTTAGGACCGGGAGGGCCATGGGATACGCAGTATTTT. Its protein is CASSLGPGGPWDTQYF. The chain combines TRBV7-8 with TRBJ2-3; 8 bases match TRBD2. The CDR3 is 16 amino acids. V lost 1 base, J lost 6 bases, and 9 bases stayed unmatched. CDR1 SGHVS and CDR2 FQNEAQ come from the germline V gene.

The chain links TRBV3-1 (or the pseudogene TRBV3-2) to TRBJ1-5; unclear D gene. The germline V gene encodes CDR1 LGHDT and CDR2 YNNKEL (reference sequence). The V end lost 3 bases, the J end lost 2 bases, and 8 bases lay between the germline ends. The CDR3 loop spans 14 amino acids. CDR3 loop: CASSQARGNQPQHF. The CDR3 DNA reads as TGTGCCAGCAGCCAGGCTCGGGGCAATCAGCCCCAGCATTTT.

This chain joins TRBV3-1 (or the pseudogene TRBV3-2) and TRBJ2-7, with 10 bases fitting TRBD2. From germline, CDR1 is LGHDT and CDR2 YNNKEL (reference sequence). V was clipped by 5 bases and J by 3 bases; unmatched bases: 7. The CDR3 covers 15 residues. This chain's CDR3 is CASSYGTSVNYEQYF. Here the CDR3 DNA reads TGTGCCAGCAGCTATGGGACTAGCGTAAACTACGAGCAGTACTTC.

This sequence joins TRBV4-1 and TRBJ2-7, with 13 bases matching TRBD2. The CDR3 runs 17 residues. V shed 0 bases and J 5 bases; nucleotides not matched to a gene: 7. CDR1 and CDR2 from the germline V gene are MGHRA and YSYEKL. The CDR3 DNA follows: TGCGCCAGCAGCCAAGAACCGGGACTAGCGGGACATCACGAGCAGTACTTC. Translated, it gives CASSQEPGLAGHHEQYF.

The chain uses TRBV4-3 and TRBJ2-1; 8 bases line up with TRBD2. CDR1 is LGHNA and CDR2 is YSLEER in the germline V gene. This CDR3 region has 17 residues. V trimming: 0 bases; J trimming: 2 bases; junction bases outside the gene matches: 6. The CDR3 here is CASSQDRRGAAYNEQFF. The CDR3 DNA is TGCGCCAGCAGCCAAGATCGGCGGGGGGCGGCCTACAATGAGCAGTTCTTC.

The chain has TRBV5-1 and TRBJ2-7; TRBD1 is a possible D gene (6 bases). V lost 1 base, J lost 2 bases, and 13 bases lay in between. The CDR3 is 15 amino acids. From germline, CDR1 is SGHRS and CDR2 YFSETQ. The CDR3 coding sequence is TGCGCCAGCAGCTTGTACAGGGTAGAGGCCTACGAGCAGTACTTC. Translation: CASSLYRVEAYEQYF.

This CDR3 is CASSPARGLTDTQYF. The DNA for the CDR3 is TGTGCCAGCTCACCGGCCAGGGGGCTGACAGATACGCAGTATTTT. V and J are TRBV18 and TRBJ2-3; 8 bases align to TRBD1. The germline V gene has CDR1 KGHSH and CDR2 LQKENI. The CDR3 has 15 amino acids. The V segment lost 3 bases and the J segment 3 bases; nucleotides outside the gene matches: 5.